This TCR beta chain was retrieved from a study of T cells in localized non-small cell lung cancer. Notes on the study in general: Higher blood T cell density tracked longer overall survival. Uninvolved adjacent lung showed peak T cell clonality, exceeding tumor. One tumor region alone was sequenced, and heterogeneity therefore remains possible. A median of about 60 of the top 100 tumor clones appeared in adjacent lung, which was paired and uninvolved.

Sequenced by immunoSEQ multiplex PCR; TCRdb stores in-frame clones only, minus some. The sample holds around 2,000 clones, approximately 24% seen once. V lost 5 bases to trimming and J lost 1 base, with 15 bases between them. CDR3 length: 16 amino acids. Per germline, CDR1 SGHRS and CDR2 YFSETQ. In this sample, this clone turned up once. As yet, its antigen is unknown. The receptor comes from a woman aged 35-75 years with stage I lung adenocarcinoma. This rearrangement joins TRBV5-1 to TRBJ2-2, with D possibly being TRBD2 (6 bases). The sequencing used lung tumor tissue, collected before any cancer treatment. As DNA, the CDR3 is TGCGCCAGCAGTCCACGGGGCGGGGTGAACACCGGGGAGCTGTTTTTT. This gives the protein CASSPRGGVNTGELFF. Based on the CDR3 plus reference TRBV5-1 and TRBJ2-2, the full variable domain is KAGVTQTPRYLIKTRGQQVTLSCSPISGHRSVSWYQQTPGQGLQFLFEYFSETQRNKGNFPGRFSGRQFSNSRSEMNVSTLELGDSALYLCASSPRGGVNTGELFFGEGSRLTVL.